The T cell receptor (beta chain) described here comes from a study of T-cell reconstitution after alpha-beta-depleted transplantation in children. Unique molecular identifiers were used in preparing the TCRbeta library. In TCRdb, the PCR reads were re-called with MiXCR into one record per CDR3 protein. The table has approximately 520,000 distinct CDR3 sequences, approximately 29% seen once. Sample: PBMCs from the stem cell graft donor, taken from the stem cell graft. The source of this sequence is a human donor who donated a stem cell graft to a child with aplastic anemia.

The CDR3 nucleotides are TGTGCCTGGAGTGGATACGGGAGGGCCCTCGCCGGGGAGCTGTTTTTT. It specifies CAWSGYGRALAGELFF. The rearrangement links TRBV30 to TRBJ2-2, with TRBD2 matching over 8 bases. The CDR3 totals 16 residues. The ends lost 1 base at V and 6 bases at J; junction bases unmatched: 10. Germline V CDR1 and CDR2: GTSNPN, SVGIG (reference sequence). Drawing the rest from reference TRBV30 and TRBJ2-2, the complete variable domain is SQTIHQWPATLVQPVGSPLSLECTVEGTSNPNLYWYRQAAGRGLQLLFYSVGIGQISSEVPQNLSASRPQDRQFILSSKKLLLSDSGFYLCAWSGYGRALAGELFFGEGSRLTVL.